The 7 T cell receptor beta chains below all came from one sample that was sequenced in a study of blood T cell repertoires in COVID-19. Method: immunoSEQ multiplex PCR; TCRdb's copy keeps in-frame clones and lacks some. The data contain approximately 150,000 clones, 84% of them singletons. The sequencing sample was made of peripheral blood. These receptors came from a woman older than 75 with COVID-19, enrolled during active disease.

The chain is built from TRBV7-2 and TRBJ2-4, with TRBD2 matching over 16 bases. The ends lost 5 bases at V and 9 bases at J; junction bases unmatched: 13. The CDR3 is made up of 18 amino acids. Germline CDR1 is SGHTA and CDR2 is FQGNSA. Here the CDR3 DNA reads TGTGCCAGCAGCCCAGCGGGACTAGCGGGGGGGCGGGGTAGCATTCAGTACTTC. Its protein product is CASSPAGLAGGRGSIQYF.

The chain employs TRBV7-9 and TRBJ2-1; 8 bases fit TRBD2. The CDR3 runs 16 residues. Trimming at V came to 1 base and at J to 2 bases, leaving 4 bases not matched to a gene. Germline values: CDR1 SEHNR, CDR2 FQNEAQ (reference sequence). CDR3 coding DNA: TGTGCCAGCAGCTTAGGCGCGGGAGGACCCTACAATGAGCAGTTCTTC. This gives the protein CASSLGAGGPYNEQFF.

This chain links TRBV18 with TRBJ1-1, with D maybe TRBD1 (5 bases). Germline CDR1 is KGHSH and CDR2 is LQKENI. Trimming stripped 0 bases from V and 3 bases from J, with 14 bases between. There are 16 residues in the CDR3. CDR3 residues: CASSPPAGRRDTEAFF. Here the CDR3 DNA reads TGTGCCAGCTCACCACCGGCAGGGAGGAGGGACACTGAAGCTTTCTTT.

The rearrangement joins TRBV27 to TRBJ1-3, with 7 bases identical to TRBD1. The germline V gene encodes CDR1 MNHEY and CDR2 SMNVEV (reference sequence). The CDR3 runs to 14 residues. J gave up 1 base and V 5 bases, and 2 bases lay outside the gene matches. DNA of the CDR3: TGTGCCAGCAGTAAGACAGGGTCTGGAAACACCATATATTTT. Protein sequence: CASSKTGSGNTIYF.

V gene TRBV5-1 combines with J gene TRBJ1-6; no clear D gene. V gave up 7 bases and J gave up 7 bases, with 12 bases separating them. The CDR3 loop spans 13 amino acids. Germline V gives CDR1 SGHRS, CDR2 YFSETQ. The CDR3 here is CASGRWENSPLHF. The CDR3 DNA reads TGCGCCAGCGGCCGTTGGGAGAATTCACCCCTCCACTTT.

V usage is TRBV3-1 (or the pseudogene TRBV3-2) and J usage is TRBJ1-6; D gene uncertain. Germline V gene lookup returns CDR1 LGHDT and CDR2 YNNKEL (reference sequence). CDR3 size: 14 residues. Trimming removed 0 bases from V and 10 bases from J, with 10 bases in between. The CDR3 nucleotides read TGTGCCAGCAGCCAAGAGGTTCGTGGCTCACCCCTCCACTTT. Translated, it gives CASSQEVRGSPLHF.

The chain couples TRBV7-6 to TRBJ2-5; weak D call: TRBD1 (5 bases). The CDR3 runs to 19 residues. In germline, CDR1 is SGHVS, CDR2 FNYEAQ. V shed 2 bases and J shed 4 bases, with 26 bases lying between them. CDR3 sequence: CASSLSPEVGDTRRETQYF. The CDR3 region has the DNA TGTGCCAGCAGCTTATCTCCCGAGGTAGGGGATACACGTCGAGAGACCCAGTACTTC. Drawing the rest from reference TRBV7-6 and TRBJ2-5, the complete variable domain is GAGVSQSPRYKVTKRGQDVALRCDPISGHVSLYWYRQALGQGPEFLTYFNYEAQQDKSGLPNDRFSAERPEGSISTLTIQRTEQRDSAMYRCASSLSPEVGDTRRETQYFGPGTRLLVL.